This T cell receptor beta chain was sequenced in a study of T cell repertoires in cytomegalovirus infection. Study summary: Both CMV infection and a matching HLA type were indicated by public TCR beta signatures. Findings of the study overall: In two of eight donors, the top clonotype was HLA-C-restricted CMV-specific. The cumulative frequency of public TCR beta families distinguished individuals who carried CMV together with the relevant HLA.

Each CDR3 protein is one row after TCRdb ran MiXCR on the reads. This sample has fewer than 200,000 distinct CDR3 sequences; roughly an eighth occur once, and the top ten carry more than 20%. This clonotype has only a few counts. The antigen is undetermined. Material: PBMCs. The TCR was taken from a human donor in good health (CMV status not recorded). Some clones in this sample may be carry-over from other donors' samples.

The CDR3: CASSDGRTFEQFF. Written as DNA, the CDR3 is TGTGCCAGCAGTGATGGCCGGACTTTTGAGCAGTTCTTC. The chain is built from TRBV2 and TRBJ2-1, with D perhaps matching TRBD2 (5 bases). V was shortened by 3 bases and J by 9 bases, with 12 bases between the two germline ends. The germline V gene has CDR1 SNHLY and CDR2 FYNNEI. This CDR3 is 13 amino acids long.